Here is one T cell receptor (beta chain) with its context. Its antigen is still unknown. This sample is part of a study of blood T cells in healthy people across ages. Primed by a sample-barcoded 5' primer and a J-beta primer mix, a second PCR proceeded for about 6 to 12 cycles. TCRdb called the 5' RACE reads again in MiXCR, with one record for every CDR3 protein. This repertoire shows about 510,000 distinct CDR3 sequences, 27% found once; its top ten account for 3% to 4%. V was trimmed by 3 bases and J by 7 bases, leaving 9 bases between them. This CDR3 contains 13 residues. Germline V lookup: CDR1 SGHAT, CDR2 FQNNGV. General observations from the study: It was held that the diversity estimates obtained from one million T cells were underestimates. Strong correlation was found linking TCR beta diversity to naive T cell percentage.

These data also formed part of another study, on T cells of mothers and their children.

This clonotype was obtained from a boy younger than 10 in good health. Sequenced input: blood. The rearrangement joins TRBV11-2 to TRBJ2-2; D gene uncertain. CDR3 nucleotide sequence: TGTGCCAGCAGCTTTCCGGAGTACGGGGAGCTGTTTTTT. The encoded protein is CASSFPEYGELFF.